Following are 10 T cell receptor beta chains from one sample sequenced in a study of T cell changes during pregnancy in multiple sclerosis. Measured with immunoSEQ multiplex PCR; TCRdb has only the in-frame clones, and not every one. The table includes 88,000 or so clones, about 91% detected once. The starting material was peripheral blood, obtained before pregnancy. The receptors derive from a female donor with multiple sclerosis, enrolled in a pregnancy study.

This rearrangement joins TRBV6-6 to TRBJ2-2; D is unclear. Per germline, CDR1 MNHNY and CDR2 SVGAGI (reference sequence). V lost 2 bases and J lost 5, with 3 bases in between. The CDR3 totals 12 residues. The CDR3 sequence: CASSYLTGELFF. The CDR3 DNA reads as TGTGCCAGCAGTTACCTTACCGGGGAGCTGTTTTTT.

The chain uses TRBV7-2 and TRBJ1-6; a weak D match, TRBD1 (5 bases). Per germline, CDR1 SGHTA and CDR2 FQGNSA. The CDR3 consists of 14 residues. V was clipped by 5 bases and J by 9 bases, with 14 bases between them. The CDR3 is CASSARGGGSPLHF. DNA for the CDR3: TGTGCCAGCAGCGCTAGGGGAGGTGGTTCACCCCTCCACTTT.

The chain couples TRBV18 to TRBJ2-3; TRBD2 agrees at 8 bases. The V segment lost 6 bases and the J segment 3 bases; nucleotides outside the gene matches: 8. CDR3 length: 15 amino acids. CDR1 KGHSH and CDR2 LQKENI come from the germline V gene. The CDR3 loop reads CASSPRAGETDTQYF. Written as DNA, the CDR3 is TGTGCCAGCTCCCCCCGAGCGGGGGAGACAGATACGCAGTATTTT.

The J gene is TRBJ1-2, the V gene TRBV7-9; D uncertain. The V gene's germline CDR1 is SEHNR and CDR2 FQNEAQ (reference sequence). The CDR3 is made up of 16 amino acids. V lost 4 bases to trimming and J lost 4 bases, with 19 bases between them. This CDR3 reads CASSSQEALLSYGYTF. The CDR3 DNA is TGTGCCAGCAGCTCTCAGGAGGCCCTGCTATCCTATGGCTACACCTTC. Drawing the rest from reference TRBV7-9 and TRBJ1-2, the complete variable domain is DTGVSQNPRHKITKRGQNVTFRCDPISEHNRLYWYRQTLGQGPEFLTYFQNEAQLEKSRLLSDRFSAERPKGSFSTLEIQRTEQGDSAMYLCASSSQEALLSYGYTFGSGTRLTVV.

The chain recombines TRBV30 with TRBJ2-7; unclear D gene. The V end lost 6 bases, the J end lost 2 bases, and 11 bases lay between the germline ends. CDR1 and CDR2 from the germline V gene are GTSNPN and SVGIG (reference sequence). This CDR3 is 12 amino acids long. The CDR3 spells CACTAGTYEQYF. The CDR3, as DNA: TGTGCCTGTACCGCAGGTACCTACGAGCAGTACTTC.

V gene TRBV15 combines with J gene TRBJ1-5; perhaps TRBD1 as D (5 bases). Germline CDR1 is LNHNV and CDR2 is YYDKDF (reference sequence). The CDR3 consists of 15 residues. V was clipped by 1 base and J by 6 bases, with 13 bases between them. The CDR3 is CATSRVLGEAQPQHF. CDR3 coding DNA: TGTGCCACCAGCAGAGTGCTAGGGGAAGCTCAGCCCCAGCATTTT.

The chain's CDR3 is CASSIGQGEPGETQYF. The CDR3 DNA follows: TGTGCCAGCAGCATAGGACAGGGCGAACCGGGAGAGACCCAGTACTTC. The genes are TRBV11-3 and TRBJ2-5; TRBD1 agrees at 8 bases. Germline CDR1 and CDR2: SGHNT and YENEEA. The CDR3 is made up of 16 amino acids. Germline trimming cut 5 bases from V and 4 bases from J; bases unmatched to any gene: 12. Filled out from reference TRBV11-3 and TRBJ2-5, the complete variable domain reads EAGVVQSPRYKIIEKKQPVAFWCNPISGHNTLYWYLQNLGQGPELLIRYENEEAVDDSQLPKDRFSAERLKGVDSTLKIQPAELGDSAVYLCASSIGQGEPGETQYFGPGTRLLVL.

The V call is TRBV4-1, the J call TRBJ1-2, with 7 nucleotides matching TRBD1. Germline V gene lookup returns CDR1 MGHRA and CDR2 YSYEKL. CDR3 size: 16 residues. J lost 5 bases, V lost 2 bases, and 11 bases had no gene match. CDR3 bases: TGCGCCAGCAGCCAACCTAGACAGGGCCTAAGATATGGCTACACCTTC. This codes for CASSQPRQGLRYGYTF.

The chain joins TRBV9 to TRBJ2-3; D not resolved. CDR3 length equals 11 residues. Between the trimmed V and J ends, which lost 3 bases and 5 bases, there was a span of 4 bases. Germline V lookup: CDR1 SGDLS, CDR2 YYNGEE. The CDR3 DNA reads TGTGCCAGCAGCGCCGGAGATACGCAGTATTTT. It translates to CASSAGDTQYF.

The V gene is TRBV11-2, the J gene TRBJ2-5; D call uncertain. The V gene's germline CDR1 is SGHAT and CDR2 FQNNGV. The germline V and J ends were trimmed by 5 bases and 1 base, with 11 bases remaining between them. This CDR3 has 14 residues. CDR3 in DNA: TGTGCCAGCAGCGCATTGCGCGGCCAAGAGACCCAGTACTTC. Its protein product is CASSALRGQETQYF.